This T cell receptor beta chain was sequenced in a study of blood T cell repertoires in COVID-19. This clone was counted only a few times. The CDR3 loop spans 17 amino acids. In germline, CDR1 is SNHLY, CDR2 FYNNEI. Germline trimming cut 6 bases from V and 4 bases from J; bases unmatched to any gene: 13. The data were produced by immunoSEQ multiplex PCR, yet TCRdb's version contains in-frame clones alone and is incomplete. The sample lists roughly 300,000 clones; 87% were seen once. In terms of age and location, participants ranged from about 18 to 89 years and lived in around 22 US areas. Sequences were obtained from PBMCs or T cells enriched from blood (not recorded which). The chain uses TRBV2 and TRBJ2-1; 9 bases are shared with TRBD2. This TCR was recovered from a woman in her thirties who had recovered from COVID-19. The CDR3 region has the DNA TGTGCCAGCAGGGGGACTAGCACGGAGACCACTTACAATGAGCAGTTCTTC. This gives the protein CASRGTSTETTYNEQFF. The variable domain in full, with the rest retrieved from reference TRBV2 and TRBJ2-1, is EPEVTQTPSHQVTQMGQEVILRCVPISNHLYFYWYRQILGQKVEFLVSFYNNEISEKSEIFDDQFSVERPDGSNFTLKIRSTKLEDSAMYFCASRGTSTETTYNEQFFGPGTRLTVL.